This TCR beta chain was obtained from a study of blood T cell repertoires in COVID-19. The V and J ends lost 3 bases and 8 bases respectively, with 10 bases between them. CDR1 SEHNR and CDR2 FQNEAQ come from the germline V gene (reference sequence). The CDR3 has 13 amino acids. Sequencing was performed with immunoSEQ multiplex PCR; in TCRdb, only in-frame clones are kept and a portion is missing. This sample has approximately 300,000 clones, with around 90% found just once. What was sequenced was PBMCs or T cells enriched from blood (not recorded which). This sequence originates from a woman aged 25 to 39 who had recovered from COVID-19. The chain joins TRBV7-9 to TRBJ1-4, with D unresolved. The CDR3 DNA follows: TGTGCCAGCAGCTTGGGTCTCGGGGAAAAACTGTTTTTT. Its protein product is CASSLGLGEKLFF.